The next 25 T cell receptor beta chains were all read from a single sample in a study of regulatory T cells in long-lasting Graves disease. Construction of the TCR beta libraries employed iRepertoire HTBI primers in conjunction with Arm-PCR of CDR3 regions. TCRdb ran MiXCR on the multiplex PCR reads and lists one entry per CDR3 protein. Of under 450,000 distinct CDR3 sequences in the sample, around 24% were seen once. The time point was: persistent/refractory GD, antithyroid drugs over 5 years with positive TRAb. PBMCs were the source of the RNA used for TCR sequencing. The source was peripheral blood mononuclear cells (PBMCs), collected when the disease was refractory, from a patient treated with antithyroid drugs. These receptors all come from a female donor with Graves disease.

This CDR3 reads CASSSLLTTGLTSTDTQYF. The CDR3 DNA reads as TGTGCCAGCAGTTCCTTACTCACGACAGGTCTCACTAGCACAGATACGCAGTATTTT. The chain is built from TRBV6-5 and TRBJ2-3; possible D gene TRBD1, 6 bases. This CDR3 is built from 19 residues. Trimming left V 4 bases short and J 0 bases short, with 23 bases between. Germline V CDR1 and CDR2: MNHEY, SVGAGI.

The V and J genes are TRBV15 and TRBJ1-3, with no clear D. V dropped 1 base and J dropped 4 bases, with 2 bases sitting between them. Germline V CDR1 and CDR2: LNHNV, YYDKDF (reference sequence). The CDR3 is 12 residues long. The CDR3: CATSRGGNTIYF. CDR3 DNA sequence: TGTGCCACCAGCAGAGGGGGAAACACCATATATTTT.

The J gene is TRBJ2-7, the V gene TRBV5-1; 12 nucleotides match TRBD2. The V gene's germline CDR1 is SGHRS and CDR2 YFSETQ. J gave up 2 bases and V 3 bases, and 3 bases lay outside the gene matches. The CDR3 length is 15 residues. The CDR3 DNA reads TGCGCCAGCAGCTCACTAGCGGGAGGACCCTACGAGCAGTACTTC. Translation gives CASSSLAGGPYEQYF.

This clonotype was seen many times. The chain couples TRBV28 to TRBJ1-5; 9 bases are a match to TRBD1. CDR1 and CDR2 from the germline V gene are MDHEN and SYDVKM. CDR3 length equals 15 residues. With 5 bases clipped from V and 2 bases from J, the junction kept 4 bases outside the gene matches. The CDR3 loop reads CASSLQGARNQPQHF. CDR3 coding DNA: TGTGCCAGCAGTCTACAGGGGGCTCGCAATCAGCCCCAGCATTTT.

This clonotype showed up many times. The chain employs TRBV2 and TRBJ2-7; D is perhaps TRBD2 (5 bases). Germline CDR1 and CDR2: SNHLY and FYNNEI. This CDR3 region has 13 residues. V shed 5 bases and J shed 6 bases, with 14 bases lying between them. CDR3 sequence: CASSPLSAGEQYF. In DNA form, the CDR3 reads TGTGCCAGCAGTCCGCTCAGCGCGGGCGAGCAGTACTTC.

This chain uses TRBV7-2 with TRBJ1-5; tentatively, D is TRBD1 (5 bases). The V and J ends lost 4 bases and 7 bases respectively, with 11 bases between them. The CDR3 loop spans 13 amino acids. The germline CDR1 and CDR2 sequences are SGHTA and FQGNSA. CDR3 protein: CASSYGGIQPQHF. CDR3 DNA: TGTGCCAGCAGCTATGGGGGTATACAGCCCCAGCATTTT. Looking up the rest from reference TRBV7-2 and TRBJ1-5 gives the full variable domain: GAGVSQSPSNKVTEKGKDVELRCDPISGHTALYWYRQSLGQGLEFLIYFQGNSAPDKSGLPSDRFSAERTGGSVSTLTIQRTQQEDSAVYLCASSYGGIQPQHFGDGTRLSIL.

The rearrangement links TRBV7-9 to TRBJ2-7; 8 bases line up with TRBD1. The CDR3 length is 15 residues. With V trimmed by 5 bases and J by 4 bases, 10 bases remained unmatched. Germline V gene lookup returns CDR1 SEHNR and CDR2 FQNEAQ (reference sequence). The CDR3 loop reads CASSADGTGPYEQYF. In DNA form, the CDR3 reads TGTGCCAGCAGCGCCGACGGGACAGGTCCATACGAGCAGTACTTC.

The chain recombines TRBV28 with TRBJ2-7, with TRBD2 matching 7 bases. After removal of 7 bases from V and 0 bases from J, the junction contained 15 bases not matched to a gene. Germline CDR1 reads MDHEN; CDR2 reads SYDVKM. The CDR3 is made up of 17 amino acids. This chain's CDR3 is CASTHWGSSGSSYEQYF. As DNA, the CDR3 is TGTGCCAGCACCCACTGGGGGTCTAGCGGAAGCTCCTACGAGCAGTACTTC.

This clonotype was seen a few times. This sequence joins TRBV6-1 and TRBJ2-2, with D possibly matching TRBD2 (6 bases). The germline CDR1 and CDR2 sequences are MNHNS and SASEGT. V lost 6 bases and J 0 bases, leaving 17 bases between the germline ends. The CDR3 runs 17 residues. CDR3 sequence reads: CASSLAARGANTGELFF. The DNA of the CDR3 is TGTGCCAGCAGCCTCGCTGCGCGGGGAGCGAACACCGGGGAGCTGTTTTTT.

The table lists this clonotype with many counts. The J gene is TRBJ1-2, the V gene TRBV6-1; unclear D gene. V lost 8 bases to trimming and J lost 2 bases, with 15 bases between them. This CDR3 is built from 14 residues. Per the germline V gene, CDR1 is MNHNS and CDR2 is SASEGT. CDR3 residues: CASRRGETNYGYTF. CDR3 DNA sequence: TGTGCCAGCCGGAGAGGCGAAACAAACTATGGCTACACCTTC.

This clonotype was detected only a few times. J is TRBJ2-7 and V is TRBV24-1, with 7 positions matching TRBD1. The CDR3 is made up of 14 amino acids. Germline V gene data show CDR1 as KGHDR and CDR2 as SFDVKD. V shed 4 bases, J shed 3 bases, and the junction held 5 bases outside the gene matches. As DNA, the CDR3 is TGTGCCACCAGTGAATCCGGGACAGACTACGAGCAGTACTTC. Amino acid sequence: CATSESGTDYEQYF.

This clonotype showed up just a few times. This chain joins TRBV11-2 and TRBJ2-3; D is tentatively TRBD1 or TRBD2 (5 bases each). Looked up from germline, CDR1 is SGHAT and CDR2 is FQNNGV. V lost 7 bases and J 1 base, leaving 15 bases between the germline ends. CDR3 length: 15 residues. The chain's CDR3 is CASTLGESGTDTQYF. For the CDR3, the DNA is TGTGCCAGCACCCTAGGGGAGTCGGGCACAGATACGCAGTATTTT.

In its sample, this clonotype was seen many times. CDR3: CASSSGSGIYNEQFF. The CDR3 DNA sequence: TGTGCCAGCAGTTCAGGAAGTGGGATCTACAATGAGCAGTTCTTC. The rearrangement uses TRBV28 and TRBJ2-1; D remains unclear. The CDR3 sequence is 15 residues long. The ends were cut back, 4 bases at V and 3 bases at J, with 13 bases in the middle. CDR1 is MDHEN, CDR2 SYDVKM, per germline.

The sample holds a few counts of this clonotype. V usage is TRBV24-1 and J usage is TRBJ2-2; 12 bases agree with TRBD2. CDR1 is KGHDR, CDR2 SFDVKD, per germline. The V and J ends lost 4 bases and 3 bases, in that order; junction bases with no gene match: 11. This CDR3 has 19 residues. CDR3 DNA sequence: TGTGCCACCAGTGAACTCCAGACTAGCGGGAGATGGGACACCGGGGAGCTGTTTTTT. Protein product: CATSELQTSGRWDTGELFF.

This clonotype was counted once. The gene calls are TRBV10-3 and TRBJ2-3; D call uncertain. Trimming pared 1 base from V and 4 bases from J, leaving 3 bases between. CDR3 length equals 12 residues. Per germline, CDR1 ENHRY and CDR2 SYGVKD. In nucleotides, the CDR3 is TGTGCCATCAGTGAGTTTCCAGATACGCAGTATTTT. It codes for CAISEFPDTQYF.

Only a few counts were recorded for this clonotype. The chain links TRBV15 to TRBJ2-2; TRBD2 matches 8 bases. V was clipped by 0 bases and J by 7 bases; unmatched bases: 13. The CDR3 loop spans 18 amino acids. The germline CDR1 and CDR2 sequences are LNHNV and YYDKDF (reference sequence). The CDR3: CATSRDIVRREVGGELFF. The CDR3 DNA follows: TGTGCCACCAGCAGAGATATCGTCAGGCGGGAGGTCGGCGGGGAGCTGTTTTTT.

This clonotype was seen a few times. The rearrangement links TRBV9 to TRBJ1-4; TRBD1 matches at 7 bases. Trimming took 4 bases from V and 6 from J; bases not matched to a gene: 6. The CDR3 consists of 14 residues. Germline values: CDR1 SGDLS, CDR2 YYNGEE. CDR3 DNA: TGTGCCAGCAGCCAGACAGGGCGTGATGAAAAACTGTTTTTT. Translating it yields CASSQTGRDEKLFF.

J is TRBJ2-7 and V is TRBV7-2, with D tentatively TRBD2 (5 bases). Trimming stripped 0 bases from V and 6 bases from J, with 18 bases between. Per the germline V gene, CDR1 is SGHTA and CDR2 is FQGNSA. The length of the CDR3 is 16 residues. The CDR3 DNA reads as TGTGCCAGCAGCTTAGCGTGGGAGCGCCTCGTTGCCGAGCAGTACTTC. Its protein product is CASSLAWERLVAEQYF.

This clonotype occurred many times. The rearrangement uses TRBV12-3 or TRBV12-4 and TRBJ1-5; no firm D call. The CDR3 is made up of 13 amino acids. V was cut by 1 base and J by 5 bases, with 6 bases left in between. The chain's CDR3 is CASSLGKDQPQHF. For the CDR3, the DNA is TGTGCCAGCAGTTTAGGGAAGGATCAGCCCCAGCATTTT.

As concerns this clonotype: One end of the junction is discordant with germline, which a read error may explain. The V call is TRBV28, the J call TRBJ2-4; the match to TRBD1 covers 8 bases. The CDR3 spans 15 residues. Germline CDR1 MDHEN, CDR2 SYDVKM. The CDR3 bases are TGTGCCAGCAGTTTCACAGGGGGTACCAAAACCATTCAGTACTTC. Its protein product is CASSFTGGTKTIQYF.

This clonotype was counted ten times or more. The chain has TRBV15 and TRBJ2-5, with TRBD2 identical over 10 bases. Germline-derived CDR1 and CDR2 are LNHNV and YYDKDF (reference sequence). Germline trimming cut 1 base from V and 0 bases from J; bases unmatched to any gene: 11. The CDR3 has 19 amino acids. The CDR3 sequence is CATSRGFGGLAGDQETQYF. CDR3 bases: TGTGCCACCAGCAGAGGTTTCGGAGGCCTAGCGGGAGACCAAGAGACCCAGTACTTC.

This clonotype was counted only a few times. This chain joins TRBV7-9 and TRBJ2-1, with D possibly TRBD2 on 6 matching bases. The CDR3 consists of 16 residues. Germline CDR1 SEHNR, CDR2 FQNEAQ (reference sequence). V lost 5 bases and J lost 6, with 20 bases in between. CDR3 amino acids: CASSPLYGGTSNEQFF. CDR3 coding DNA: TGTGCCAGCAGCCCACTATATGGCGGGACTTCCAATGAGCAGTTCTTC.

In its sample, this clonotype was seen a few times. V gene TRBV5-6 combines with J gene TRBJ2-3, with D possibly being TRBD2 (6 bases). The CDR3 contains 14 residues. Germline CDR1 SGHDT, CDR2 YYEEEE. The germline V and J ends were trimmed by 3 bases and 4 bases, with 12 bases remaining between them. CDR3 bases: TGTGCCAGCAGCTCGCGAACTAGCCCAGATACGCAGTATTTT. Translated, it gives CASSSRTSPDTQYF.

This clonotype came up many times. This chain joins TRBV11-2 and TRBJ2-5, with TRBD2 matching over 12 bases. The CDR3 has 16 amino acids. Germline V gene data show CDR1 as SGHAT and CDR2 as FQNNGV. V gave up 3 bases and J gave up 4 bases; unmatched junction bases: 6. The CDR3 bases are TGTGCCAGCAGCTTGCGACTAGCGGGAGTTTCAGAGACCCAGTACTTC. The encoded protein is CASSLRLAGVSETQYF. Combining the CDR3 with reference TRBV11-2 and TRBJ2-5 gives the whole variable domain EAGVAQSPRYKIIEKRQSVAFWCNPISGHATLYWYQQILGQGPKLLIQFQNNGVVDDSQLPKDRFSAERLKGVDSTLKIQPAKLEDSAVYLCASSLRLAGVSETQYFGPGTRLLVL.

In nucleotides, the CDR3 is TGTGCCAGCAGCTTAAAGGGGGCAGGGGGGAATCAGCCCCAGCATTTT. Translated, it gives CASSLKGAGGNQPQHF. The chain couples TRBV7-2 to TRBJ1-5; 7 bases are shared with TRBD1. Germline-derived CDR1 and CDR2 are SGHTA and FQGNSA. The CDR3 covers 16 residues. Unmatched junction bases numbered 8, after V lost 2 bases and J lost 4 bases.